This T cell receptor beta chain was obtained from a study of cytomegalovirus exposure and HLA in healthy donors. This clone appeared once. Vbeta (60) and Jbeta (13) primers were used in the PCR. Method: immunoSEQ multiplex PCR; TCRdb's copy keeps in-frame clones and lacks some. The sample includes more than 100,000 clones, over 70% of them seen just once. Sequencing used PBMCs. The TCR sequence derives from a female donor in good health and CMV-seropositive.

In DNA form, the CDR3 reads TGTGCCAGCAGGGAGACAGGGGGCGGCAATCAGCCCCAGCATTTT. It yields the protein CASRETGGGNQPQHF. The V and J genes are TRBV2 and TRBJ1-5, with 10 positions matching TRBD1. V lost 6 bases and J lost 2; bases outside the gene matches: 4. The CDR3 sequence is 15 residues long. Germline V gene lookup returns CDR1 SNHLY and CDR2 FYNNEI.